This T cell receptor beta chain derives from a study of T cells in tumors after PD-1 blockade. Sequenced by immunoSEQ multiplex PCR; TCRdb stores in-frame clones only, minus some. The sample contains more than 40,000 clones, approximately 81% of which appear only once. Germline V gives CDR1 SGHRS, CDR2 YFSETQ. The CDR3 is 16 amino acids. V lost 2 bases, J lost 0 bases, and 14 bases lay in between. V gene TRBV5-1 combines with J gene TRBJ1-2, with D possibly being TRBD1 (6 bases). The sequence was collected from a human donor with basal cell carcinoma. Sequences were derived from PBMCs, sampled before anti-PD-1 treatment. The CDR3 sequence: CASSFSRTESNYGYTF. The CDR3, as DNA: TGCGCCAGCAGCTTCAGCAGGACAGAATCTAACTATGGCTACACCTTC.